This T cell receptor beta chain was sequenced during a study of early T cells in non-severe SARS-CoV-2 infection. Looking at the study overall: Sequenced bulk RNA came from whole blood that was unsorted, and chains were unpaired.

Overall study results and limits: Missing private and CD4 specificities, VDJdb matching favored anti-spike CD8 responses.

On this clonotype: Its antigen is not identified.

The TCR library protocol attached unique molecular identifiers to the individual cDNA molecules. TCRdb analysed the 5' RACE reads with MiXCR anew, one entry per CDR3 protein. This sample has some 18,000 distinct CDR3 sequences; 4.5% to 6.5% occur once, and the top ten carry 6.3%. This CDR3 spans 15 amino acids. The V and J ends lost 6 bases and 5 bases respectively, with 23 bases between them. Germline V gene sequence: CDR1 DFQATT, CDR2 SNEGSKA (reference sequence). The sample consisted of whole blood. The chain employs TRBV20-1 and TRBJ2-7; D is perhaps TRBD1 (6 bases). This TCR was sampled from an adult who was a healthcare worker with PCR-confirmed SARS-CoV-2 infection or an uninfected control (not recorded which). The CDR3 DNA follows: TGCAGTGCCCAGCTGGGGTCGCGAGGGGGAAACGAGCAGTACTTC. Translation: CSAQLGSRGGNEQYF.